Reported below is one T cell receptor beta chain. This sample is part of a study of T cell responses to AZD1222 COVID-19 vaccine. Data came from immunoSEQ multiplex PCR; TCRdb stores just in-frame clones and leaves some out. The table has roughly 50,000 clones, roughly 90% seen once; the top ten hold less than 2%. CDR1 LNHDA and CDR2 SQIVND come from the germline V gene (reference sequence). Between the trimmed V and J ends, which lost 6 bases and 3 bases, there was a span of 8 bases. The CDR3 runs to 12 residues. The chain combines TRBV19 with TRBJ1-2; D gene uncertain. The origin of this receptor is an adult in good health. The specimen was peripheral blood, collected on day 0 of AZD1222 vaccination. This CDR3 reads CASSDRYYGYTF. The CDR3 nucleotides are TGTGCCAGTAGCGACCGATACTATGGCTACACCTTC.